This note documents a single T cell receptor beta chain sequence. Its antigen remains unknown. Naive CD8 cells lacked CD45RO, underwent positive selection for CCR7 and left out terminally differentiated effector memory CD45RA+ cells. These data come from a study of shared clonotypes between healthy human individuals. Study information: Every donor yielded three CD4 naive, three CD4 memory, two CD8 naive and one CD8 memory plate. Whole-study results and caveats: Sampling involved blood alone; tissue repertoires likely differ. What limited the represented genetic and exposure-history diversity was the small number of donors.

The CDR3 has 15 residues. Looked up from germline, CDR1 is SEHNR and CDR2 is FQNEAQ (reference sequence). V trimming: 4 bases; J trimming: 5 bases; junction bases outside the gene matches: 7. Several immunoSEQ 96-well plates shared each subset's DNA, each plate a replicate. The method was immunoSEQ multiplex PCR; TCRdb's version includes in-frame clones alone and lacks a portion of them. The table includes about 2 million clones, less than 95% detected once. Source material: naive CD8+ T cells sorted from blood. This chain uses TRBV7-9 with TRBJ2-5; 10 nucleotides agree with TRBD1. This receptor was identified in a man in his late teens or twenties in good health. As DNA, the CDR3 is TGTGCCAGCAGCTATTGGACAGGGGGTGACGAGACCCAGTACTTC. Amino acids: CASSYWTGGDETQYF.